This T cell receptor beta chain was identified in a study of T cells after yellow fever vaccination. This clonotype appeared many times. The ends lost 5 bases at V and 2 bases at J; junction bases unmatched: 8. The length of the CDR3 is 16 residues. Germline V CDR1 and CDR2: SGHVS, FNYEAQ. Each CDR3 protein is one row after TCRdb ran MiXCR on the 5' RACE reads. The data hold 25,000 or so distinct CDR3 sequences, with 4.5% observed a single time. The origin of this receptor is a man younger than 35 who received the YFV17D yellow fever vaccine. The chain recombines TRBV7-6 with TRBJ2-3, with 9 bases fitting TRBD2. Sample: PBMCs, either bulk or a sorted T-cell subset (CD4+, CD8+, memory, or dextramer-sorted; not recorded which), taken on the day of the yellow fever booster vaccination. The CDR3 region has the DNA TGTGCCAGCAGCGTAGTAGCGGGGGCCCCCACAGATACGCAGTATTTT. It codes for CASSVVAGAPTDTQYF.